These 5 T cell receptor beta chains originate from one sample sequenced in a study of synovial regulatory T cells in juvenile arthritis. Sequencing was performed with immunoSEQ multiplex PCR; in TCRdb, only in-frame clones are kept and a portion is missing. The sample totals roughly 9,800 clones. Sequencing used Treg cells from blood. The subset is: remaining (HLA-DR-negative) circulating blood Treg cells. The receptors originated from a donor between 2 and 35 years old with juvenile idiopathic arthritis.

The chain links TRBV10-3 to TRBJ2-2; absent DNA, TCRdb's TRBD2 call cannot be checked. Germline V gene sequence: CDR1 ENHRY, CDR2 SYGVKD. The CDR3 runs 15 residues. DNA for this receptor is not on file. The chain's CDR3 is CAISESEPNTGELFF.

The V call is TRBV6-1, the J call TRBJ1-2. Germline V gene lookup returns CDR1 MNHNS and CDR2 SASEGT. The CDR3 spans 13 residues. DNA was not recorded. The CDR3 is CASSEAGGRGYTF.

The chain couples TRBV12-5 to TRBJ1-6. The CDR3 has 14 amino acids. DNA is not recorded here. Germline loops: CDR1 LGHNT, CDR2 FRNRAP. This CDR3 reads CASGGGLNSSPLHF.

The gene calls are TRBV5-6 and TRBJ2-2. This CDR3 has 14 amino acids. The coding DNA is unavailable. Germline CDR1 and CDR2: SGHDT and YYEEEE. CDR3 sequence reads: CASSSKRNTGELFF.

The chain is built from TRBV20-1 and TRBJ2-3. CDR1 DFQATT and CDR2 SNEGSKA come from the germline V gene (reference sequence). The CDR3 consists of 8 residues. No DNA has been recorded. CDR3 in amino acids: CSAGTQYF.